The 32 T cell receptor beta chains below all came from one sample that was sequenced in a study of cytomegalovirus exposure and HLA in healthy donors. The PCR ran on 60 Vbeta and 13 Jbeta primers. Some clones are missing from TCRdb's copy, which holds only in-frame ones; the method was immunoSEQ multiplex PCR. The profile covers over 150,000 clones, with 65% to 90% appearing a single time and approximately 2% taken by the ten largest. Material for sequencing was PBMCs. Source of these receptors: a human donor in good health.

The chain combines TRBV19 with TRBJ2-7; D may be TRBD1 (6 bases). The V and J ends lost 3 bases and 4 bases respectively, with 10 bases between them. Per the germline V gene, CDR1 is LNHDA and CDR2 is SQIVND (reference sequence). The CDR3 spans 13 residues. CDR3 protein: CASSMGQHYEQYF. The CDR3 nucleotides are TGTGCCAGTAGTATGGGACAACATTACGAGCAGTACTTC.

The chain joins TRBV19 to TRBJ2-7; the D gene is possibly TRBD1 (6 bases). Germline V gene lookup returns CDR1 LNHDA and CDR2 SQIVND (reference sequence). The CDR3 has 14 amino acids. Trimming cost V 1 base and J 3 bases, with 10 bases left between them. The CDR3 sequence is CASSIVPTGYEQYF. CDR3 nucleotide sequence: TGTGCCAGTAGTATAGTCCCGACAGGCTACGAGCAGTACTTC. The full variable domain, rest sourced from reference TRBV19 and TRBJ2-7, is DGGITQSPKYLFRKEGQNVTLSCEQNLNHDAMYWYRQDPGQGLRLIYYSQIVNDFQKGDIAEGYSVSREKKESFPLTVTSAQKNPTAFYLCASSIVPTGYEQYFGPGTRLTVT.

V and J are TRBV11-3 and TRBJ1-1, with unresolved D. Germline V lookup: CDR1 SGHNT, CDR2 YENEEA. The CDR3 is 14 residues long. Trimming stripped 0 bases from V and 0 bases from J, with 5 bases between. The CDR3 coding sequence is TGTGCCAGCAGCTTAGACAGGCTGAACACTGAAGCTTTCTTT. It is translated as CASSLDRLNTEAFF.

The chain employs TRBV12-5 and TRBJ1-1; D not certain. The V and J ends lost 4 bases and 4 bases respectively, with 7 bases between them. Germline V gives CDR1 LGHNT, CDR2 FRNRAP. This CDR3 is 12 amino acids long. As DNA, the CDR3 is TGTGCTAGTGGTTCCTTCTCCACTGAAGCTTTCTTT. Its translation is CASGSFSTEAFF.

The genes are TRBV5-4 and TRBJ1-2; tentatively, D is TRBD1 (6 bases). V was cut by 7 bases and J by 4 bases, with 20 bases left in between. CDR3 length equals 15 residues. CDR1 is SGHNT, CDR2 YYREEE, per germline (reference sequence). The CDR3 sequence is CASAGRQDLLYGYTF. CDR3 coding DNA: TGTGCCAGCGCTGGTAGACAGGACCTCCTCTATGGCTACACCTTC. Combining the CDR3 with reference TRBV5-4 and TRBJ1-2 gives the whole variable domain ETGVTQSPTHLIKTRGQQVTLRCSSQSGHNTVSWYQQALGQGPQFIFQYYREEENGRGNFPPRFSGLQFPNYSSELNVNALELDDSALYLCASAGRQDLLYGYTFGSGTRLTVV.

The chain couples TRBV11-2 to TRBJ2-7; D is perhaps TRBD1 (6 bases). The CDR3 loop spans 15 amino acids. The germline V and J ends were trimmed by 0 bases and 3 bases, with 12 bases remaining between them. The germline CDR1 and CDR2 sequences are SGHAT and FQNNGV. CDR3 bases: TGTGCCAGCAGCTTAGAGCCTGGGGGCGTCTACGAGCAGTACTTC. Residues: CASSLEPGGVYEQYF. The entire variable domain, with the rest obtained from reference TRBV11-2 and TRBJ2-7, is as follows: EAGVAQSPRYKIIEKRQSVAFWCNPISGHATLYWYQQILGQGPKLLIQFQNNGVVDDSQLPKDRFSAERLKGVDSTLKIQPAKLEDSAVYLCASSLEPGGVYEQYFGPGTRLTVT.

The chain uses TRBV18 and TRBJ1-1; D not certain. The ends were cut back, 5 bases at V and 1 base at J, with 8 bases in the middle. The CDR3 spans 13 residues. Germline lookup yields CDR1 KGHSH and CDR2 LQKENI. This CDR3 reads CASSYTENTEAFF. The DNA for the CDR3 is TGTGCCAGCTCATATACAGAGAACACTGAAGCTTTCTTT.

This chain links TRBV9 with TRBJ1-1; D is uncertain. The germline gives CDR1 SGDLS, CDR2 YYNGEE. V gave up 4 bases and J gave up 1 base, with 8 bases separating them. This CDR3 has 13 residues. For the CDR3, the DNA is TGTGCCAGCAGCAAACAGCCGAACACTGAAGCTTTCTTT. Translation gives CASSKQPNTEAFF.

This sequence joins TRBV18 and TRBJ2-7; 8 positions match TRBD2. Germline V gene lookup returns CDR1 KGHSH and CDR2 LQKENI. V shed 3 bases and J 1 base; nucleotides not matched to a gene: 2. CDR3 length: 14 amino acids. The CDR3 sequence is CASSPSGGSYEQYF. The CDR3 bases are TGTGCCAGCTCACCCTCGGGGGGGTCCTACGAGCAGTACTTC.

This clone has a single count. In nucleotides, the CDR3 is TGTGCCAGCAGCGTGGGAACTACAGGGTGGCAGTTCTTC. Translating gives CASSVGTTGWQFF. This chain links TRBV9 with TRBJ2-1; possible D gene TRBD1, 6 bases. The ends were cut back, 2 bases at V and 12 bases at J, with 15 bases in the middle. CDR1 is SGDLS and CDR2 is YYNGEE in the germline V gene. The CDR3 loop spans 13 amino acids.

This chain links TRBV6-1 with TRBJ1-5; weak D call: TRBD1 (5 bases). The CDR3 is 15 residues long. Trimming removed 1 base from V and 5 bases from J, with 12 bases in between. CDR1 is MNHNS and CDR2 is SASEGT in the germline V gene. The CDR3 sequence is CASSEGRADYQPQHF. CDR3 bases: TGTGCCAGCAGTGAAGGCAGGGCCGACTATCAGCCCCAGCATTTT.

The CDR3 DNA is TGTGCCAGCACCCAGAACTACGAGCAGTACTTC. This encodes CASTQNYEQYF. This chain uses TRBV2 with TRBJ2-7; no definite D call. The CDR3 is 11 residues long. Germline V CDR1 and CDR2: SNHLY, FYNNEI. V was shortened by 7 bases and J by 3 bases, with 7 bases between the two germline ends.

This CDR3 is CASSRPGTNSYEQYF. DNA of the CDR3: TGTGCCAGCAGCCGTCCGGGAACCAACTCCTACGAGCAGTACTTC. V usage is TRBV5-6 and J usage is TRBJ2-7, with a possible D match to TRBD2 (5 bases). With 4 bases removed from V and 0 bases from J, the gap between germline ends came to 14 bases. From germline, CDR1 is SGHDT and CDR2 YYEEEE. The CDR3 runs 15 residues.

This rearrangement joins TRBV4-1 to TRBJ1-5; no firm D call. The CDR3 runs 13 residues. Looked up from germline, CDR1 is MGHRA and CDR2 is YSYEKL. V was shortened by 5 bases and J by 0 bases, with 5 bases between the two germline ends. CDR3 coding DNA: TGCGCCAGCAGCAGGAGTAGCAATCAGCCCCAGCATTTT. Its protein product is CASSRSSNQPQHF.

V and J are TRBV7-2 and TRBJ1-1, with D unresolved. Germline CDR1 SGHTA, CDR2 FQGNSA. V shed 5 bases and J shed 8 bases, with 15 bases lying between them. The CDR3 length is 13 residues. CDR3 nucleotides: TGTGCCAGCAGCACACCCCGCGGAGAAGAAGCTTTCTTT. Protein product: CASSTPRGEEAFF.

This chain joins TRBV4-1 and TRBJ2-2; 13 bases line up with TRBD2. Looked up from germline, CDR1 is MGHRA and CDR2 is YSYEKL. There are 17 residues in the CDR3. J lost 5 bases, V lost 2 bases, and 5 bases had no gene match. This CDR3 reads CASSQSQLAGGTGELFF. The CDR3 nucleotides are TGCGCCAGCAGCCAAAGTCAACTAGCGGGGGGGACCGGGGAGCTGTTTTTT.

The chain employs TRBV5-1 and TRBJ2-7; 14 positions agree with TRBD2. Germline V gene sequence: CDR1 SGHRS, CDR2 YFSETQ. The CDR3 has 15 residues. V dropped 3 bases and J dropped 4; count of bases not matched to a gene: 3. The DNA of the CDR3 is TGCGCCAGCAGCTCGGGGACTAGCGGGGGTTACGAGCAGTACTTC. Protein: CASSSGTSGGYEQYF.

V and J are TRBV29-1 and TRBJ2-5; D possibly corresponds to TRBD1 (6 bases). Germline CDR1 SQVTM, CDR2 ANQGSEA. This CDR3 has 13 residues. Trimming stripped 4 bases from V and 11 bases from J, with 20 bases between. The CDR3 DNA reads TGCAGCGTTGGATGGGGCAGGGGAACGAAGCAGTACTTC. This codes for CSVGWGRGTKQYF.

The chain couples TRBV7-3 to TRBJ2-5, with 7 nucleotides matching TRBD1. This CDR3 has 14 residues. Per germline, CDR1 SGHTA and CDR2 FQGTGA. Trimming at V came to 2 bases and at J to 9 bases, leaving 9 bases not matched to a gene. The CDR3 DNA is TGTGCCAGCAGCTTAGCCGGGACAGAAGGCGCCCAGTACTTC. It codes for CASSLAGTEGAQYF.

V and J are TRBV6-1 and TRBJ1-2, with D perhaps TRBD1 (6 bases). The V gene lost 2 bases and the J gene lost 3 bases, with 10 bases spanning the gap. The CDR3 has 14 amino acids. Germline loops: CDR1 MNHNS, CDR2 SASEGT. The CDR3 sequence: CASSENQGHYGYTF. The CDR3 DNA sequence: TGTGCCAGCAGTGAAAATCAGGGGCACTATGGCTACACCTTC.

CDR3 sequence reads: CASSHDLGADTQYF. DNA for the CDR3: TGTGCCAGCAGCCACGACCTAGGGGCAGATACGCAGTATTTT. The chain recombines TRBV14 with TRBJ2-3; maybe TRBD1 (5 bases). The CDR3 length is 14 residues. The germline gives CDR1 SGHDN, CDR2 FVKESK. V lost 3 bases, J lost 4 bases, and 11 bases lay in between.

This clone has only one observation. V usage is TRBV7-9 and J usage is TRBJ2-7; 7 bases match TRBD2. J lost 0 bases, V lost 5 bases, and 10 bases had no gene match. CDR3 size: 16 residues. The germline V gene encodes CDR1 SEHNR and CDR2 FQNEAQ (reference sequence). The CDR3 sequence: CASSHGKGTNSYEQYF. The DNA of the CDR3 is TGTGCCAGCAGCCATGGGAAGGGGACTAACTCCTACGAGCAGTACTTC.

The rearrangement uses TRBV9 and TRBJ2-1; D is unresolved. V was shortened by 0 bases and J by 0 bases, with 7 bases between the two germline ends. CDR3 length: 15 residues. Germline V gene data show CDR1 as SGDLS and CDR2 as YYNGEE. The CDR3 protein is CASSVGSSSYNEQFF. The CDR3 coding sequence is TGTGCCAGCAGCGTAGGGTCTAGCTCCTACAATGAGCAGTTCTTC.

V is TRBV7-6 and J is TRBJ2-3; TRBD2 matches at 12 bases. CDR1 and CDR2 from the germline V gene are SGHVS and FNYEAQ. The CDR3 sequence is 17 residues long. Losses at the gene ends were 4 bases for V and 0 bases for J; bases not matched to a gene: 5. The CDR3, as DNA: TGTGCCAGCAGCTCCAGAGGGACTAGCGGGAGCACAGATACGCAGTATTTT. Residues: CASSSRGTSGSTDTQYF.

CDR3 nucleotide sequence: TGTGCCAGCGGGCCCTCGATGAACACTGAAGCTTTCTTT. Translation gives CASGPSMNTEAFF. V gene TRBV27 combines with J gene TRBJ1-1, with D hard to call. V lost 8 bases, J lost 0 bases, and 10 bases lay in between. Germline V gene lookup returns CDR1 MNHEY and CDR2 SMNVEV (reference sequence). The CDR3 loop spans 13 amino acids.

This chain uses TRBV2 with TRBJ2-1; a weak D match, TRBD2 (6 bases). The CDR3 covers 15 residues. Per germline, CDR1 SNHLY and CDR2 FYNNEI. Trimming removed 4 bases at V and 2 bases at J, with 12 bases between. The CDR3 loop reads CASSGLRGPYNEQFF. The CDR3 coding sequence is TGTGCCAGCAGTGGATTGCGGGGCCCCTACAATGAGCAGTTCTTC.

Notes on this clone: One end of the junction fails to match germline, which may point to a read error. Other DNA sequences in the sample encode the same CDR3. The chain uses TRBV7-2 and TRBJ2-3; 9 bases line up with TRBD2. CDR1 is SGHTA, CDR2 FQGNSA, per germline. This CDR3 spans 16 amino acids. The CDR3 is CASSLVAGGRTDTQYF. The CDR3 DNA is TGTGCCAGCAGCTTAGTTGCGGGGGGGCGCACAGATACACAGTATTTT.

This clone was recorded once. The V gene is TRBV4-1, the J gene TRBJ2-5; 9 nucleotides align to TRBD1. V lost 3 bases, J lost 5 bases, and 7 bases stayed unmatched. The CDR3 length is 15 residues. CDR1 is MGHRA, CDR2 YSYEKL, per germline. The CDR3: CASSQGQGYQETQYF. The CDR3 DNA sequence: TGCGCCAGCAGCCAGGGACAGGGTTATCAGGAGACCCAGTACTTC.

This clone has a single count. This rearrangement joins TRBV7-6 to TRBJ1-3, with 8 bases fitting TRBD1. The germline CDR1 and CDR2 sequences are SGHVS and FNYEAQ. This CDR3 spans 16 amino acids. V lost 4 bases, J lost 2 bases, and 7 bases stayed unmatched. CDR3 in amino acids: CASSSAQGVTGNTIYF. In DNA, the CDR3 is TGTGCCAGCAGCTCGGCACAGGGGGTAACTGGAAACACCATATATTTT.

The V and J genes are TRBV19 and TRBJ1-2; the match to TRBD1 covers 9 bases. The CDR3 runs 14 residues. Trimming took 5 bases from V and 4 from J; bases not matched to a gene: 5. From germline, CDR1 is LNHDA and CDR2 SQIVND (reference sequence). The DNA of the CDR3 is TGTGCCAGTAGTCGACCGGGACAGGGCTATGGCTACACCTTC. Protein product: CASSRPGQGYGYTF.

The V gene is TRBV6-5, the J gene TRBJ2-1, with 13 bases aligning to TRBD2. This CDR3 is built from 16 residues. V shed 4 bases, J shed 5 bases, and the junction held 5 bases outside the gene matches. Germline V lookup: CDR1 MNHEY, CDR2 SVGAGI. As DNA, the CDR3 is TGTGCCAGCAGTTCTCGGACTAGCGGGGGTAACAATGAGCAGTTCTTC. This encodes CASSSRTSGGNNEQFF.

The DNA for the CDR3 is TGTGCCAGTGATGGTGGGGCGGGGACAGGCACAGATACGCAGTATTTT. The encoded protein is CASDGGAGTGTDTQYF. This chain uses TRBV19 with TRBJ2-3, with TRBD1 as a possible D gene (7 bases). The CDR3 covers 16 residues. From germline, CDR1 is LNHDA and CDR2 SQIVND (reference sequence). V gave up 8 bases and J gave up 1 base, with 19 bases separating them.